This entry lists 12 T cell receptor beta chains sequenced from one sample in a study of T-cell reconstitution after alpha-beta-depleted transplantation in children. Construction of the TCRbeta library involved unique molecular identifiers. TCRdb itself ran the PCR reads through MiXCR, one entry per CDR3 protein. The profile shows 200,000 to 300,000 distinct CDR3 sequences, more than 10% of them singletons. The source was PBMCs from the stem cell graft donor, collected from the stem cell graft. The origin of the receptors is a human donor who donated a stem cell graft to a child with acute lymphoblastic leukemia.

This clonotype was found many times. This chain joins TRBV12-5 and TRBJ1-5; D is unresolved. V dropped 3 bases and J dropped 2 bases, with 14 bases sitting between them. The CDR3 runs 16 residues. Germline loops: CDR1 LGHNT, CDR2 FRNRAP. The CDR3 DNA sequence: TGTGCTAGTGGTTTTCTCCGGGAATCGGGCAATCAGCCCCAGCATTTT. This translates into CASGFLRESGNQPQHF.

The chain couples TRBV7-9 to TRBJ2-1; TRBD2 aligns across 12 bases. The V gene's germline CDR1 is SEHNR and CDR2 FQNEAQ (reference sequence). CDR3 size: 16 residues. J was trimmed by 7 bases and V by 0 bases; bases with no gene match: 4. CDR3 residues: CASSLAVLAGGNEQFF. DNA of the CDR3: TGTGCCAGCAGCTTAGCAGTACTAGCGGGAGGAAATGAGCAGTTCTTC.

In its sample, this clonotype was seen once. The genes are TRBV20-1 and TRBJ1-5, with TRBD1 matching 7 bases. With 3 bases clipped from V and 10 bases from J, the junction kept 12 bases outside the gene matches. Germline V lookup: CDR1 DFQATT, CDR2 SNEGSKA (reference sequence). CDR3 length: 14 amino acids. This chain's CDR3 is CSARPGQAERPQHF. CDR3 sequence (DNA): TGCAGTGCTAGGCCCGGACAGGCGGAGAGACCCCAGCATTTT.

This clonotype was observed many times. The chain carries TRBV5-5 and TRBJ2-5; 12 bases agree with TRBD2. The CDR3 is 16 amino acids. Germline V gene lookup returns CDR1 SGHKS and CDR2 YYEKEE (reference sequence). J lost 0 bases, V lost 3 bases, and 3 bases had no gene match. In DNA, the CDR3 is TGTGCCAGCAGCTCCCGACTAGCGGGGGACCAAGAGACCCAGTACTTC. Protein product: CASSSRLAGDQETQYF.

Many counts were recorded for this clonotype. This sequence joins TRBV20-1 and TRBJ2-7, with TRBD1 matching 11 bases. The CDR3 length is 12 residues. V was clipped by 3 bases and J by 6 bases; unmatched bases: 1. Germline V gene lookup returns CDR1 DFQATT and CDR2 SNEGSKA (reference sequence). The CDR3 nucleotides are TGCAGTGCTAGGGACAGGGGGCGCGAGCAGTACTTC. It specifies CSARDRGREQYF.

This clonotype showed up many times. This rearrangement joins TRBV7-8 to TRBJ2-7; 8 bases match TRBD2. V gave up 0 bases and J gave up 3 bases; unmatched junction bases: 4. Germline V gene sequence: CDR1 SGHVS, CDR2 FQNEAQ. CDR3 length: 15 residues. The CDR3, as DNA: TGTGCCAGCAGCTTAGCTAGCGGGGTCCGCTACGAGCAGTACTTC. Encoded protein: CASSLASGVRYEQYF.

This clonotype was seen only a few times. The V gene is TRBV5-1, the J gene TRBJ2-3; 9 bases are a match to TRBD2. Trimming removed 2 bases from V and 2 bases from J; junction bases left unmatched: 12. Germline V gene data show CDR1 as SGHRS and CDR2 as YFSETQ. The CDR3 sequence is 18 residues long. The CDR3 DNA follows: TGCGCCAGCAGCTTCCAGCGGGGGGCCAGAACCCCCACAGATACGCAGTATTTT. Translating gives CASSFQRGARTPTDTQYF.

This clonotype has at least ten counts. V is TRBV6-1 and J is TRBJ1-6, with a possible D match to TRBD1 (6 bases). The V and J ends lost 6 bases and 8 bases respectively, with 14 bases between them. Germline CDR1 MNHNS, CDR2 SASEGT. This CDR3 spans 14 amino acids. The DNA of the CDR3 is TGTGCCAGCAGATGGGGGGGGCGGGATTCACCCCTCCACTTT. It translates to CASRWGGRDSPLHF.

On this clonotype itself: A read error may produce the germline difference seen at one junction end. The CDR3 coding sequence is TGCAGTGCTAGAGAGGGTCCCTTCCCCATAGCCAAAAACAGTCAGTACTTC. Translation gives CSAREGPFPIAKNSQYF. The V gene is TRBV20-1, the J gene TRBJ2-4; no clear D. The germline CDR1 and CDR2 sequences are DFQATT and SNEGSKA (reference sequence). The CDR3 is made up of 17 amino acids.

The CDR3 protein is CASSVGPDPRNQPQHF. In DNA form, the CDR3 reads TGTGCCAGCAGCGTAGGCCCCGACCCTCGCAATCAGCCCCAGCATTTT. The chain carries TRBV9 and TRBJ1-5; D remains ambiguous. Germline V gene lookup returns CDR1 SGDLS and CDR2 YYNGEE. V lost 0 bases to trimming and J lost 2 bases, with 12 bases between them. The CDR3 runs 16 residues.

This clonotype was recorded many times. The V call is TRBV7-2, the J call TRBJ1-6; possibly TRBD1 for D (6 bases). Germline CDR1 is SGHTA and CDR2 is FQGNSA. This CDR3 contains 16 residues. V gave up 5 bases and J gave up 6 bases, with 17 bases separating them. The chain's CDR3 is CASSRRSDRLNSPLHF. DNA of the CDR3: TGTGCCAGCAGCCGTAGATCGGACAGACTTAATTCACCCCTCCACTTT.

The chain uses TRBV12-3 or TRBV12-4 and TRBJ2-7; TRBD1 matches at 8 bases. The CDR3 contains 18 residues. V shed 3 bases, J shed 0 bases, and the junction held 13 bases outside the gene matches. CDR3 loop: CASSFGNLRDRYSYEQYF. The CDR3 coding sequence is TGTGCCAGCAGTTTTGGGAATCTGAGGGACAGGTACTCCTACGAGCAGTACTTC.